Listed here are 28 T cell receptor beta chains from one sample, sequenced in a study of blood T cell repertoires in COVID-19. Profiling relied on immunoSEQ multiplex PCR, and the TCRdb table lists in-frame clones only, not all of them. The sample yields 220,000 or so clones, approximately 82% seen once. Sequences were obtained from peripheral blood. The receptors shown here come from a woman aged 80 or over with acute or convalescent COVID-19.

J is TRBJ2-7 and V is TRBV6-1; TRBD1 matches at 7 bases. Per the germline V gene, CDR1 is MNHNS and CDR2 is SASEGT. Trimming at V came to 1 base and at J to 5 bases, leaving 5 bases not matched to a gene. The CDR3 covers 14 residues. The CDR3 DNA sequence: TGTGCCAGCAGTGAAGGGAACAGGGGTAACGAGCAGTACTTC. Encoded protein: CASSEGNRGNEQYF.

The chain has TRBV7-3 and TRBJ2-1; the D is unclear. V dropped 5 bases and J dropped 5 bases, with 10 bases sitting between them. Germline assignment: CDR1 SGHTA and CDR2 FQGTGA. The CDR3 extends over 13 amino acids. The CDR3 here is CASSRAVNNEQFF. In DNA, the CDR3 is TGTGCCAGCAGCCGAGCCGTGAACAATGAGCAGTTCTTC.

The V call is TRBV6-2 or TRBV6-3, the J call TRBJ2-6; weak D call: TRBD2 (5 bases). With 2 bases removed from V and 4 bases from J, the gap between germline ends came to 9 bases. This CDR3 spans 15 amino acids. Germline CDR1 is MNHEY and CDR2 is SVGEGT. CDR3 in DNA: TGTGCCAGCAGTTACCCGGGGTACGGGGCCAACGTCCTGACTTTC. Protein product: CASSYPGYGANVLTF.

The rearrangement links TRBV5-5 to TRBJ1-2; no reliable D call. Trimming took 2 bases from V and 13 from J, leaving 18 bases between them. Germline CDR1 SGHKS, CDR2 YYEKEE (reference sequence). The CDR3 has 13 amino acids. CDR3 sequence reads: CASSLASGRGGTF. The CDR3 DNA sequence: TGTGCCAGCAGCTTAGCGTCCGGCCGGGGTGGCACCTTC.

V is TRBV6-1 and J is TRBJ1-5, with 7 positions matching TRBD1. V trimming: 6 bases; J trimming: 6 bases; junction bases outside the gene matches: 26. Germline V gene data show CDR1 as MNHNS and CDR2 as SASEGT. The CDR3 totals 20 residues. The CDR3 region is CASRERPTGPGGLGRQPQHF. The CDR3 bases are TGTGCCAGCAGGGAACGCCCGACAGGGCCGGGCGGATTGGGGCGTCAGCCCCAGCATTTT.

V is TRBV3-1 (or the pseudogene TRBV3-2) and J is TRBJ2-2, with a weak D call TRBD2 (6 bases). CDR3 size: 17 residues. The V and J ends lost 1 base and 4 bases respectively, with 16 bases between them. In germline, CDR1 is LGHDT, CDR2 YNNKEL (reference sequence). CDR3 protein: CASSQGDSLRTTGELFF. In DNA, the CDR3 is TGTGCCAGCAGCCAAGGGGACTCATTGAGGACCACCGGGGAGCTGTTTTTT.

CDR3 DNA sequence: TGTGCCAGCAACCGACAGGCAACCTACGAGCAGTACTTC. The encoded protein is CASNRQATYEQYF. The chain has TRBV2 and TRBJ2-7, with D perhaps TRBD1 (6 bases). This CDR3 has 13 residues. Per the germline V gene, CDR1 is SNHLY and CDR2 is FYNNEI. Trimming pared 7 bases from V and 2 bases from J, leaving 12 bases between.

This chain connects TRBV15 to TRBJ1-2, with 9 bases identical to TRBD1. This CDR3 contains 14 residues. The trim removed 2 bases at V and 6 bases at J, leaving 4 bases unmatched. Germline V lookup: CDR1 LNHNV, CDR2 YYDKDF (reference sequence). DNA for the CDR3: TGTGCCACCAGCAGATGGACAGGGGCGGATGGCTACACCTTC. It yields the protein CATSRWTGADGYTF. The full variable domain, in which reference TRBV15 and TRBJ1-2 provide the parts outside the CDR3, is DAMVIQNPRYQVTQFGKPVTLSCSQTLNHNVMYWYQQKSSQAPKLLFHYYDKDFNNEADTPDNFQSRRPNTSFCFLDIRSPGLGDTAMYLCATSRWTGADGYTFGSGTRLTVV.

This rearrangement joins TRBV20-1 to TRBJ1-3; no clear D. The V and J ends lost 3 bases and 3 bases respectively, with 12 bases between them. The CDR3 contains 14 residues. CDR1 and CDR2 (germline): DFQATT, SNEGSKA (reference sequence). For the CDR3, the DNA is TGCAGTGCTAGTTCGGGTCAGCTTGGAAACACCATATATTTT. Amino acids: CSASSGQLGNTIYF.

The genes are TRBV20-1 and TRBJ1-1; 8 bases are a match to TRBD1. Germline V lookup: CDR1 DFQATT, CDR2 SNEGSKA (reference sequence). The CDR3 spans 13 residues. V shed 3 bases and J 6 bases; nucleotides not matched to a gene: 6. The DNA for the CDR3 is TGCAGTGCTAGTCGGAACAGGGGGGCTGAAGCTTTCTTT. This encodes CSASRNRGAEAFF.

V gene TRBV11-2 combines with J gene TRBJ1-5; D perhaps matches TRBD1 (6 bases). V was clipped by 0 bases and J by 6 bases, with 9 bases between them. CDR3 length equals 14 residues. Germline assignment: CDR1 SGHAT and CDR2 FQNNGV. The CDR3 DNA reads TGTGCCAGCAGCTTAGAGGGGGCAGGTCAGCCCCAGCATTTT. Protein sequence: CASSLEGAGQPQHF.

This clone was seen only once. The chain is built from TRBV3-1 (or the pseudogene TRBV3-2) and TRBJ2-5; TRBD2 matches 9 bases. This CDR3 is built from 14 residues. CDR1 and CDR2 from the germline V gene are LGHDT and YNNKEL (reference sequence). The ends lost 5 bases at V and 5 bases at J; junction bases unmatched: 6. The CDR3 coding sequence is TGTGCCAGCAGCGATAGCGGGAGAGTGGAGACCCAGTACTTC. It codes for CASSDSGRVETQYF.

The CDR3 bases are TGTGCCAGCAGTTACAGCGACCGGGACTATGGCTACACCTTC. Translation gives CASSYSDRDYGYTF. The genes are TRBV6-2 or TRBV6-3 and TRBJ1-2; D uncertain. The CDR3 is made up of 14 amino acids. The V gene lost 2 bases and the J gene lost 3 bases, with 10 bases spanning the gap. The germline V gene has CDR1 MNHEY and CDR2 SVGEGT.

J is TRBJ2-1 and V is TRBV4-3, with D maybe TRBD2 (5 bases). Per the germline V gene, CDR1 is LGHNA and CDR2 is YSLEER. The CDR3 has 13 amino acids. V was shortened by 0 bases and J by 11 bases, with 11 bases between the two germline ends. The CDR3 DNA reads TGCGCCAGCAGCCAAGATAGAAGCGGCCAGCAGTTCTTC. Amino acid sequence: CASSQDRSGQQFF.

This chain joins TRBV29-1 and TRBJ2-2; 11 nucleotides line up with TRBD1. The CDR3 sequence is 15 residues long. Germline lookup yields CDR1 SQVTM and CDR2 ANQGSEA. J lost 1 base, V lost 7 bases, and 5 bases had no gene match. CDR3 DNA sequence: TGCAGCGCCGGGACAGGGGGATTGAACACCGGGGAGCTGTTTTTT. Amino acid sequence: CSAGTGGLNTGELFF.

The chain combines TRBV4-1 with TRBJ1-3; the match to TRBD1 covers 8 bases. CDR1 and CDR2 from the germline V gene are MGHRA and YSYEKL. This CDR3 region has 16 residues. The trim removed 4 bases at V and 0 bases at J, leaving 5 bases unmatched. CDR3 sequence: CASSPYDRGSGNTIYF. The DNA for the CDR3 is TGCGCCAGCAGCCCTTACGACAGGGGCTCTGGAAACACCATATATTTT.

This clone was detected a few times. V and J are TRBV6-5 and TRBJ1-4; D remains unclear. This CDR3 contains 15 residues. Germline V gene sequence: CDR1 MNHEY, CDR2 SVGAGI. The ends were cut back, 8 bases at V and 8 bases at J, with 21 bases in the middle. The CDR3 DNA follows: TGTGCCAGCCGGGCAGGCGGGAGAGAATGGGAAAAACTGTTTTTT. Residues: CASRAGGREWEKLFF.

The chain links TRBV28 to TRBJ1-5; D gene ambiguous. CDR3 length equals 12 residues. Germline V gives CDR1 MDHEN, CDR2 SYDVKM. Trimming took 4 bases from V and 6 from J, leaving 7 bases between them. Here the CDR3 reads CASSSGIQPQHF. The CDR3 DNA follows: TGTGCCAGCAGTTCGGGGATTCAGCCCCAGCATTTT.

The chain links TRBV18 to TRBJ2-7; 10 nucleotides agree with TRBD1. Germline loops: CDR1 KGHSH, CDR2 LQKENI. Trimming removed 0 bases from V and 2 bases from J; junction bases left unmatched: 1. This CDR3 comprises 15 residues. The CDR3 loop reads CASSPPGTGAYEQYF. The DNA for the CDR3 is TGTGCCAGCTCACCACCGGGGACAGGGGCCTACGAGCAGTACTTC.

This rearrangement joins TRBV18 to TRBJ2-7, with D perhaps matching TRBD2 (5 bases). The CDR3 loop spans 15 amino acids. CDR1 and CDR2 from the germline V gene are KGHSH and LQKENI. The V gene lost 4 bases and the J gene lost 2 bases, with 15 bases spanning the gap. The CDR3 DNA is TGTGCCAGCTCACGTTCTCGAGCGGAGGCCTACGAGCAGTACTTC. Protein product: CASSRSRAEAYEQYF.

The gene calls are TRBV7-2 and TRBJ2-1, with 9 bases identical to TRBD2. The junction had 7 bases not matched to a gene; V was cut back by 4 bases and J by 6 bases. CDR1 is SGHTA and CDR2 is FQGNSA in the germline V gene. The CDR3 covers 15 residues. The CDR3 sequence: CASSSSGTKSNEQFF. CDR3 DNA sequence: TGTGCCAGCAGCTCTAGCGGGACTAAGAGCAATGAGCAGTTCTTC.

This chain links TRBV9 with TRBJ2-1; 7 positions match TRBD2. Germline CDR1 is SGDLS and CDR2 is YYNGEE. J gave up 3 bases and V 0 bases, and 3 bases lay outside the gene matches. This CDR3 is built from 15 residues. The CDR3 region is CASSVAGGGYNEQFF. CDR3 DNA: TGTGCCAGCAGCGTAGCCGGCGGGGGCTACAATGAGCAGTTCTTC.

This clone was seen a handful of times. The V call is TRBV5-4, the J call TRBJ1-1, with D possibly TRBD1 on 5 matching bases. The CDR3 runs to 13 residues. Germline assignment: CDR1 SGHNT and CDR2 YYREEE (reference sequence). Trimming cost V 5 bases and J 1 base, with 9 bases left between them. The CDR3 protein is CASRVGGNTEAFF. The CDR3 nucleotides are TGTGCCAGCAGGGTCGGGGGGAACACTGAAGCTTTCTTT.

V usage is TRBV7-2 and J usage is TRBJ1-2, with 11 bases lining up with TRBD1. The length of the CDR3 is 14 residues. With V trimmed by 5 bases and J by 8 bases, 7 bases remained unmatched. In germline, CDR1 is SGHTA, CDR2 FQGNSA. The CDR3 sequence: CASSQGTGGSGYTF. DNA of the CDR3: TGTGCCAGCAGCCAAGGGACAGGGGGAAGCGGCTACACCTTC.

V is TRBV19 and J is TRBJ1-2; 11 positions agree with TRBD1. Germline trimming cut 7 bases from V and 4 bases from J; bases unmatched to any gene: 8. The CDR3 has 15 amino acids. Germline-derived CDR1 and CDR2 are LNHDA and SQIVND (reference sequence). CDR3 protein: CASTPDRGPSYGYTF. The DNA of the CDR3 is TGTGCCAGTACCCCGGACAGGGGGCCAAGCTATGGCTACACCTTC.

The V and J genes are TRBV29-1 and TRBJ2-2; no firm D call. V was shortened by 8 bases and J by 0 bases, with 19 bases between the two germline ends. The CDR3 length is 16 residues. CDR1 and CDR2 from the germline V gene are SQVTM and ANQGSEA. The CDR3 loop is CSLCPRGVSNTGELFF. The CDR3 region has the DNA TGCAGCTTATGCCCCCGCGGCGTATCGAACACCGGGGAGCTGTTTTTT.

For the CDR3, the DNA is TGTGCCAGTAGCGACCGGGACTCCCGCTACAATGAGCAGTTCTTC. It codes for CASSDRDSRYNEQFF. V is TRBV19 and J is TRBJ2-1, with D tentatively TRBD2 (6 bases). This CDR3 region has 15 residues. Germline CDR1 reads LNHDA; CDR2 reads SQIVND (reference sequence). The V gene lost 6 bases and the J gene lost 3 bases, with 15 bases spanning the gap. Variable domain in full (rest from reference TRBV19 and TRBJ2-1): DGGITQSPKYLFRKEGQNVTLSCEQNLNHDAMYWYRQDPGQGLRLIYYSQIVNDFQKGDIAEGYSVSREKKESFPLTVTSAQKNPTAFYLCASSDRDSRYNEQFFGPGTRLTVL.

The V gene is TRBV30, the J gene TRBJ2-1; 7 bases agree with TRBD1. V dropped 7 bases and J dropped 9; count of bases not matched to a gene: 6. Germline values: CDR1 GTSNPN, CDR2 SVGIG (reference sequence). The CDR3 length is 11 residues. The DNA for the CDR3 is TGTGCCTCCTACAGGGGTGGTGAGCAGTTCTTC. Amino acids: CASYRGGEQFF.